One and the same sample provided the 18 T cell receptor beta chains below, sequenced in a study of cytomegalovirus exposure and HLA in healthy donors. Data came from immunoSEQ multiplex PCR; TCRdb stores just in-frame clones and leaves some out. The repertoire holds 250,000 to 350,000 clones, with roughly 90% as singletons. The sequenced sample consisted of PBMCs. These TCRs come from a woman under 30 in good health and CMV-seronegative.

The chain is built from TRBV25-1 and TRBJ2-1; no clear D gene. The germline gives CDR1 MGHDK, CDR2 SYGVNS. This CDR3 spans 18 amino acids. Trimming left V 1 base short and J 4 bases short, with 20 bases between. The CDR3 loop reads CASSESVHESARYNEQFF. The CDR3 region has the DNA TGTGCCAGCAGTGAATCTGTCCACGAGAGCGCCAGATACAATGAGCAGTTCTTC.

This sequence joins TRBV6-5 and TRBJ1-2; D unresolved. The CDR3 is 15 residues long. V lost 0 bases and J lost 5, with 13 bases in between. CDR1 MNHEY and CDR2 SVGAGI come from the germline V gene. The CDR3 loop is CASSYSLGGNYGYTF. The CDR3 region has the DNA TGTGCCAGCAGTTACTCTCTCGGAGGGAATTATGGCTACACCTTC.

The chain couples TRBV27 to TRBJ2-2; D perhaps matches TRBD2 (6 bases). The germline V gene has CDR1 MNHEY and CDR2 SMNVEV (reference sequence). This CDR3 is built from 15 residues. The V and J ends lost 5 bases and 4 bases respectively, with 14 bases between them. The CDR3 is CASSPWDFSTGELFF. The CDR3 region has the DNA TGTGCCAGCAGTCCGTGGGACTTCTCCACCGGGGAGCTGTTTTTT.

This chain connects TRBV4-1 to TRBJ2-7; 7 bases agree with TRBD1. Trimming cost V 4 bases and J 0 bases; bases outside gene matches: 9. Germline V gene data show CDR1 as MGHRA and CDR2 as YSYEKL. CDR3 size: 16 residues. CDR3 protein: CASSPTSRTGSYEQYF. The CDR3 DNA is TGCGCCAGCAGCCCCACCTCGCGGACAGGCTCCTACGAGCAGTACTTC.

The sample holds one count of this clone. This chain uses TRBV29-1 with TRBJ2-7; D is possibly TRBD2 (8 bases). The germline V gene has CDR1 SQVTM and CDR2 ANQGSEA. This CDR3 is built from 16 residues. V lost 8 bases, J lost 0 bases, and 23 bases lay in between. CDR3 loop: CSIGGGIQGSSYEQYF. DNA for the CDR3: TGCAGCATCGGGGGGGGGATACAGGGGAGCTCCTACGAGCAGTACTTC.

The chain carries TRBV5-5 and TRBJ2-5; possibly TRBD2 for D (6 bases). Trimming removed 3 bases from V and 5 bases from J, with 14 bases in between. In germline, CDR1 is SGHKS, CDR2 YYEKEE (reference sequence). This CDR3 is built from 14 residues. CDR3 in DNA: TGTGCCAGCAGCTATCAGCGGGCTGGGGAGACCCAGTACTTC. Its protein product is CASSYQRAGETQYF.

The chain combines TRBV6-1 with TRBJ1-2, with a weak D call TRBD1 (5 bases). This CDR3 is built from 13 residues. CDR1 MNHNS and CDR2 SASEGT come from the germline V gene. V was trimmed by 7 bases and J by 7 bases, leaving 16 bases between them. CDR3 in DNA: TGTGCCAGCACCATGGACGGGGGAGGTGGCTACACCTTC. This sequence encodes CASTMDGGGGYTF.

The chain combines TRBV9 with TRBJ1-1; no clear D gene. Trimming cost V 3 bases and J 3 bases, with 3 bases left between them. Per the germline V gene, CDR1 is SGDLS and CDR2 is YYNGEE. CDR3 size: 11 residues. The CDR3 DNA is TGTGCCAGCAGCGCCGACACTGAAGCTTTCTTT. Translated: CASSADTEAFF.

The CDR3 sequence is CASSYDRGIAYEQYF. Here the CDR3 DNA reads TGTGCCAGCAGTTACGACAGGGGAATCGCCTACGAGCAGTACTTC. The chain joins TRBV6-5 to TRBJ2-7; the match to TRBD1 covers 8 bases. CDR3 length: 15 amino acids. The V segment lost 2 bases and the J segment 2 bases; nucleotides outside the gene matches: 5. Germline lookup yields CDR1 MNHEY and CDR2 SVGAGI.

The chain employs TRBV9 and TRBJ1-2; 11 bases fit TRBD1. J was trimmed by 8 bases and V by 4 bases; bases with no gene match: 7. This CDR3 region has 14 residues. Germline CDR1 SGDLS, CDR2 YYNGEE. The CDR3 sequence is CASSQGQGAQGYTF. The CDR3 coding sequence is TGTGCCAGCAGCCAAGGACAGGGGGCTCAGGGCTACACCTTC. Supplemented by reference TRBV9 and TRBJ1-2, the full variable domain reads DSGVTQTPKHLITATGQRVTLRCSPRSGDLSVYWYQQSLDQGLQFLIQYYNGEERAKGNILERFSAQQFPDLHSELNLSSLELGDSALYFCASSQGQGAQGYTFGSGTRLTVV.

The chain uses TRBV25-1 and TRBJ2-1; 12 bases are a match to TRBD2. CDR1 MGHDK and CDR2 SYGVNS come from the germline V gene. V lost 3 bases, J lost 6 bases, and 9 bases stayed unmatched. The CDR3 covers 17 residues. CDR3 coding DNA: TGTGCCAGCAGTGACCTCCGGACTAGCGGGGATGGCAATGAGCAGTTCTTC. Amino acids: CASSDLRTSGDGNEQFF.

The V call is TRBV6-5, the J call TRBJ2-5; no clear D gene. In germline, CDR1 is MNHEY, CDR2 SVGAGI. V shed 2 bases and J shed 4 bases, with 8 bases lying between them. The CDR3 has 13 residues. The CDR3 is CASSYAVAETQYF. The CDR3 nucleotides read TGTGCCAGCAGTTACGCTGTGGCAGAGACCCAGTACTTC.

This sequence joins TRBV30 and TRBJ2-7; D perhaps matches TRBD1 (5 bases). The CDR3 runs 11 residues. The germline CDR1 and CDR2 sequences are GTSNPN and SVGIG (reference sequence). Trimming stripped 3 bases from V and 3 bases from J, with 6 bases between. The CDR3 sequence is CAWRQGYEQYF. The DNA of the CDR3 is TGTGCCTGGAGGCAGGGCTACGAGCAGTACTTC.

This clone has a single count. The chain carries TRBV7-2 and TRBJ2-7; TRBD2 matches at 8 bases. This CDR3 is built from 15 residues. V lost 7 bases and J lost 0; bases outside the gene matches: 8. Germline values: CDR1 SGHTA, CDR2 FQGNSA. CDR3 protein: CASKIFLAGSYEQYF. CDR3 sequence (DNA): TGTGCCAGCAAAATATTTCTAGCGGGCTCCTACGAGCAGTACTTC.

The CDR3 DNA follows: TGTGCCAGCAGCCAGGGGGATGGGGGGGAGACCCAGTACTTC. It is translated as CASSQGDGGETQYF. The chain recombines TRBV7-6 with TRBJ2-5; TRBD1 is a possible D gene (7 bases). Trimming took 5 bases from V and 5 from J, leaving 15 bases between them. The germline CDR1 and CDR2 sequences are SGHVS and FNYEAQ. This CDR3 is 14 amino acids long. Together with reference TRBV7-6 and TRBJ2-5, the CDR3 gives the full variable domain: GAGVSQSPRYKVTKRGQDVALRCDPISGHVSLYWYRQALGQGPEFLTYFNYEAQQDKSGLPNDRFSAERPEGSISTLTIQRTEQRDSAMYRCASSQGDGGETQYFGPGTRLLVL.

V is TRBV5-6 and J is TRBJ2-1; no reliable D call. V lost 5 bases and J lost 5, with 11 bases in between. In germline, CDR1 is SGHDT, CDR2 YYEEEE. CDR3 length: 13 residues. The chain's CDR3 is CASSSLFHNEQFF. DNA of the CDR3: TGTGCCAGCAGTTCCCTTTTCCACAATGAGCAGTTCTTC.

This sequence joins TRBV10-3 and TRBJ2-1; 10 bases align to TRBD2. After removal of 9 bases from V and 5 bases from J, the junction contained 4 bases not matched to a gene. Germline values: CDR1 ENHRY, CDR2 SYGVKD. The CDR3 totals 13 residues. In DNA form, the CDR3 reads TGTGCCATTTTAGCGGGGGGAGACAATGAGCAGTTCTTC. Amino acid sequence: CAILAGGDNEQFF.

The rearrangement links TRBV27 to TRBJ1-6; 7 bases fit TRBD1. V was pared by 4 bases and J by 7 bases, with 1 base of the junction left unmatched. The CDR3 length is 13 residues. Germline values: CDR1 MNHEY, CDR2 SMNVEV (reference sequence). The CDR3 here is CASSSRGNSPLHF. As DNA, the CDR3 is TGTGCCAGCAGTTCCAGGGGGAATTCACCCCTCCACTTT.